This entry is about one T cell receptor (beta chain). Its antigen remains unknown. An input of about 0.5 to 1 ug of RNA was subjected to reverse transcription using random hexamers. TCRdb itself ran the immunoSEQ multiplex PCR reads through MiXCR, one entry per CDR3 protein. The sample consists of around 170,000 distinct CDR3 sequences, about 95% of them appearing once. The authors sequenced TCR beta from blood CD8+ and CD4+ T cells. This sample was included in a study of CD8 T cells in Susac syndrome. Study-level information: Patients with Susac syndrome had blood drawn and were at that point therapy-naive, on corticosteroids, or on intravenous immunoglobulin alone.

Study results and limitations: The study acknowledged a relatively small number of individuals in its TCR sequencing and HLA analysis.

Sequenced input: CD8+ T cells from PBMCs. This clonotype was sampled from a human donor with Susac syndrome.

The CDR3 coding sequence is TGCGCCAGCAGCTCCGTCGGACTAGCCATAACCGGGGAGCTGTTTTTT. It yields the protein CASSSVGLAITGELFF. The chain carries TRBV5-1 and TRBJ2-2, with 8 bases matching TRBD2. J gave up 5 bases and V 3 bases, and 9 bases lay outside the gene matches. The CDR3 sequence is 16 residues long. Looked up from germline, CDR1 is SGHRS and CDR2 is YFSETQ.